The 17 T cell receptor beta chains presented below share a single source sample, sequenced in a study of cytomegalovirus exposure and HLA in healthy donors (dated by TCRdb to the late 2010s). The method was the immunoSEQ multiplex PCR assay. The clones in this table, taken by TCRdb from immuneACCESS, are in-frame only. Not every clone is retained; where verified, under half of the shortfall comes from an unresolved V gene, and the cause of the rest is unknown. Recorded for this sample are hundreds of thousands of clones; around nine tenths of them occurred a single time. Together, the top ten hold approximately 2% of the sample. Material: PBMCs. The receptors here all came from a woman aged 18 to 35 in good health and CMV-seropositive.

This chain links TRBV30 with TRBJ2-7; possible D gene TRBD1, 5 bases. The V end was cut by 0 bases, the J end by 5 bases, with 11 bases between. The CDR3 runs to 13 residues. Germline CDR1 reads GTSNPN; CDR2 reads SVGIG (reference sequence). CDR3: CAWSVKGVHEQYF. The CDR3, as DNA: TGTGCCTGGAGTGTAAAAGGGGTCCACGAGCAGTACTTC. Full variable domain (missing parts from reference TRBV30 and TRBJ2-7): SQTIHQWPATLVQPVGSPLSLECTVEGTSNPNLYWYRQAAGRGLQLLFYSVGIGQISSEVPQNLSASRPQDRQFILSSKKLLLSDSGFYLCAWSVKGVHEQYFGPGTRLTVT.

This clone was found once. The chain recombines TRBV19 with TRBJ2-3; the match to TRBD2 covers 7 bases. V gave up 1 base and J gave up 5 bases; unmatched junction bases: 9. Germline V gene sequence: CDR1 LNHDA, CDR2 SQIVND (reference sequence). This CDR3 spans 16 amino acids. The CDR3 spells CASSIGTGGRGDTQYF. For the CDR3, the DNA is TGTGCCAGTAGTATAGGAACGGGAGGAAGGGGAGATACGCAGTATTTT.

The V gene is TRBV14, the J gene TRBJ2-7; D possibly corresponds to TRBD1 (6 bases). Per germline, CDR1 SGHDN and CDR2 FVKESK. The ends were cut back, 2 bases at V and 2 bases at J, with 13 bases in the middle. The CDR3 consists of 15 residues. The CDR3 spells CASSQPGHGTYEQYF. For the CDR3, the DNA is TGTGCCAGCAGCCAACCGGGACACGGAACCTACGAGCAGTACTTC.

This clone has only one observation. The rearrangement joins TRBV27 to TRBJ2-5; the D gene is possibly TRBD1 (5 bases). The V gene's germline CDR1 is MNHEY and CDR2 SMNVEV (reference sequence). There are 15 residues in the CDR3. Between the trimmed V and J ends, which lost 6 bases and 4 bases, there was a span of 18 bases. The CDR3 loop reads CASSHFRARGETQYF. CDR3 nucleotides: TGTGCCAGCAGCCACTTCAGGGCTAGGGGAGAGACCCAGTACTTC.

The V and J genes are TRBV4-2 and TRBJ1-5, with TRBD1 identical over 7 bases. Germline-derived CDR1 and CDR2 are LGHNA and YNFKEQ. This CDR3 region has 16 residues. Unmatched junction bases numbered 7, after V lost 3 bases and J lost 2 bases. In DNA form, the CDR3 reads TGTGCCAGCAGCCAGGAGACAGGGAATCGCAATCAGCCCCAGCATTTT. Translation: CASSQETGNRNQPQHF.

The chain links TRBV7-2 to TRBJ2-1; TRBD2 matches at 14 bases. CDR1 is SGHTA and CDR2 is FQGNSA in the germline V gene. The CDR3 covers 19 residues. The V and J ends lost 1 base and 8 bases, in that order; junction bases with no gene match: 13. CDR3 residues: CASSLGRLAGGPAGDEQFF. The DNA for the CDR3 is TGTGCCAGCAGCTTAGGGAGACTAGCGGGAGGGCCTGCTGGAGATGAGCAGTTCTTC.

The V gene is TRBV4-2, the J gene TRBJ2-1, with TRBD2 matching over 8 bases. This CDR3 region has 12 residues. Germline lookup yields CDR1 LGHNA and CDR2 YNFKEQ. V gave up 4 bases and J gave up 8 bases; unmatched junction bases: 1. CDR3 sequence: CASSPGGYEQFF. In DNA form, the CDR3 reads TGTGCCAGCAGCCCGGGGGGGTATGAGCAGTTCTTC.

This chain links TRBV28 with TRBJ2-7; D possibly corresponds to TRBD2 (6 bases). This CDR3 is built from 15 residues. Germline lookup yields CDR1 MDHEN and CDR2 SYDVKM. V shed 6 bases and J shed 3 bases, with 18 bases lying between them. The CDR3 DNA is TGTGCCAGCAGCCAAGCCGGGACTGCCATCTACGAGCAGTACTTC. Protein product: CASSQAGTAIYEQYF. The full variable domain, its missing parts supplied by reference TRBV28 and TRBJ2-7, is DVKVTQSSRYLVKRTGEKVFLECVQDMDHENMFWYRQDPGLGLRLIYFSYDVKMKEKGDIPEGYSVSREKKERFSLILESASTNQTSMYLCASSQAGTAIYEQYFGPGTRLTVT.

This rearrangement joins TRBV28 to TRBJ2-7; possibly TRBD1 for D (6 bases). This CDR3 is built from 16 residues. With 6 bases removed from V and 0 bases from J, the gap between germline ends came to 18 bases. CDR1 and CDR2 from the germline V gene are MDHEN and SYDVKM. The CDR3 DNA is TGTGCCAGCAGCCAGCTGACAGGACTTTACTCCTACGAGCAGTACTTC. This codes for CASSQLTGLYSYEQYF.

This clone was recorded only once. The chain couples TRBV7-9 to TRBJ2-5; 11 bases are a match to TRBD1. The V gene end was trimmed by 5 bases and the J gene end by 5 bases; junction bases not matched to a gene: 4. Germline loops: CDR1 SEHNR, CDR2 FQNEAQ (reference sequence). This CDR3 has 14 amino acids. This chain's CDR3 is CASSRTGGVETQYF. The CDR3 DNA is TGTGCCAGCAGCCGGACAGGGGGCGTGGAGACCCAGTACTTC.

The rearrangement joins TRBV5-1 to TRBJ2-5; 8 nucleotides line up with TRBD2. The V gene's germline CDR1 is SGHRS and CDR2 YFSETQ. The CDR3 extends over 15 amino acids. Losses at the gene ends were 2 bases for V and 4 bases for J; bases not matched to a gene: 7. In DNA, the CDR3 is TGCGCCAGCAGCTTAATGAGCGGGAGAGGAGAGACCCAGTACTTC. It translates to CASSLMSGRGETQYF.

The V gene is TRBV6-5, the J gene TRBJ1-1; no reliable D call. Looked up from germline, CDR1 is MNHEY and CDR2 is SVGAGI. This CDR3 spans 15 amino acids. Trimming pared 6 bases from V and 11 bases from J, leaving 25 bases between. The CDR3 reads CASRPRSLRETEAFF. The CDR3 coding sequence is TGTGCCAGCAGACCAAGGAGCCTCCGGGAGACCGAGGCTTTCTTT.

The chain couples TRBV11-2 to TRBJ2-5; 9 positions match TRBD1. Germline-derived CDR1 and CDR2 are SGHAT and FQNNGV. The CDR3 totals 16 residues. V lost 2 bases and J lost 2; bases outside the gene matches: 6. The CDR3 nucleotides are TGTGCCAGCAGCTTATTCACAGGGGGCTGGCAAGAGACCCAGTACTTC. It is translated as CASSLFTGGWQETQYF.

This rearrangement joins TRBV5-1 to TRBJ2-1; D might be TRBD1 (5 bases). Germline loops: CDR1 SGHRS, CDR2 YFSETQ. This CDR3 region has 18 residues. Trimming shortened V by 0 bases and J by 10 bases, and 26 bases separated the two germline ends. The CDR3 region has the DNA TGCGCCAGCAGCTTGGTAGGGGTAGCTCTTAGCCGGGCCCGGGAGCAGTTCTTC. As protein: CASSLVGVALSRAREQFF.

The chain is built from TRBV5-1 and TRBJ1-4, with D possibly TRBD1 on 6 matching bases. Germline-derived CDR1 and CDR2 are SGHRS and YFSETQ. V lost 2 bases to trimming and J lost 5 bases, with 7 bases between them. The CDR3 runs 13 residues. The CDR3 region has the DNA TGCGCCAGCAGCTTTCAGGGGAATGAAAAACTGTTTTTT. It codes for CASSFQGNEKLFF.

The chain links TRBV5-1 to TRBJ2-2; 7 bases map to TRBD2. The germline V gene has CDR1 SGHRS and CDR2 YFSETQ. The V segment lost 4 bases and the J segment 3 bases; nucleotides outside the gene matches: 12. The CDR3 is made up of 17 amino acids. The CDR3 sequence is CASSLAWAGVHTGELFF. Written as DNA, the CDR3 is TGCGCCAGCAGCCTGGCCTGGGCGGGAGTGCACACCGGGGAGCTGTTTTTT.

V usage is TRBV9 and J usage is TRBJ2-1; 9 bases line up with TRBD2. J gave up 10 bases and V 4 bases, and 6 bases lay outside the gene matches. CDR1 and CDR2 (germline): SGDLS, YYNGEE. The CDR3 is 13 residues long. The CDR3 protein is CASSPGTSPEQFF. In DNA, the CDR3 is TGTGCCAGCAGCCCGGGGACTAGCCCCGAGCAGTTCTTC.